The 10 T cell receptor beta chains reported below all come from one sample, sequenced in a study of T cells in Graves' hyperthyroidism and ophthalmopathy. Researchers amplified the TCR beta CDR3 regions from RNA transcripts. An initial round of RT-PCR targeting the TCR CDR3 relied on the HTBI primer set. Each CDR3 protein gets one entry after TCRdb re-called the multiplex PCR reads with MiXCR. The table includes about 360,000 distinct CDR3 sequences, approximately 14% detected once. The sequenced material came from blood. These receptors came from a woman aged 18-29 years with Graves' hyperthyroidism that later progressed to Graves' ophthalmopathy.

Notes on this clonotype: It may be a read error: a sequence one base away is much more abundant. V and J are TRBV7-8 and TRBJ2-1; no firm D call. This CDR3 comprises 14 residues. Germline lookup yields CDR1 SGHVS and CDR2 FQNEAQ. This chain's CDR3 is CASSRNPGGNERFF. In DNA, the CDR3 is TGTGCCAGCAGCCGCAACCCCGGCGGAAATGAGCGGTTCTTC.

This sequence joins TRBV7-9 and TRBJ1-1; D unresolved. V lost 4 bases and J lost 3, with 12 bases in between. From germline, CDR1 is SEHNR and CDR2 FQNEAQ (reference sequence). The CDR3 sequence is 14 residues long. CDR3 region: CASSSRPRYTEAFF. CDR3 sequence (DNA): TGTGCCAGCAGCTCAAGGCCAAGGTACACTGAAGCTTTCTTT.

The chain is built from TRBV27 and TRBJ2-1; 7 bases agree with TRBD1. The CDR3 sequence is 15 residues long. Trimming at V came to 5 bases and at J to 0 bases, leaving 4 bases not matched to a gene. Per germline, CDR1 MNHEY and CDR2 SMNVEV (reference sequence). The DNA for the CDR3 is TGTGCCAGCAGTATAACAGGGGACTCCTACAATGAGCAGTTCTTC. Translation gives CASSITGDSYNEQFF.

This chain joins TRBV7-9 and TRBJ2-1; 7 positions match TRBD2. V trimming: 8 bases; J trimming: 0 bases; junction bases outside the gene matches: 10. Germline V lookup: CDR1 SEHNR, CDR2 FQNEAQ (reference sequence). The CDR3 spans 16 residues. CDR3 in DNA: TGTGCCAGCGGTACTAGCGACAGATTCTCCTACAATGAGCAGTTCTTC. Residues: CASGTSDRFSYNEQFF.

The V gene is TRBV20-1, the J gene TRBJ1-6; no firm D call. The CDR3 totals 14 residues. Germline loops: CDR1 DFQATT, CDR2 SNEGSKA (reference sequence). Trimming stripped 6 bases from V and 5 bases from J, with 14 bases between. The CDR3 loop is CSALPQFDNSPLHF. The DNA for the CDR3 is TGCAGTGCCCTCCCGCAATTTGATAATTCACCCCTCCACTTT.

The sample holds many counts of this clonotype. The chain employs TRBV18 and TRBJ2-3, with TRBD2 as a possible D gene (5 bases). Trimming left V 2 bases short and J 5 bases short, with 23 bases between. Germline CDR1 is KGHSH and CDR2 is LQKENI. This CDR3 spans 18 amino acids. The CDR3 nucleotides are TGTGCCAGCTCACCATCGGTACTAAGAGAACCCCGGGGAGATACGCAGTATTTT. Translated: CASSPSVLREPRGDTQYF.

This clonotype occurred many times. The V call is TRBV7-9, the J call TRBJ2-1, with D unresolved. There are 12 residues in the CDR3. Trimming took off 1 base at V and 8 bases at J, with 6 bases between the two ends. Germline loops: CDR1 SEHNR, CDR2 FQNEAQ (reference sequence). CDR3 bases: TGTGCCAGCAGCTTAGATGGGGATGAGCAGTTCTTC. Translated, it gives CASSLDGDEQFF.

The chain carries TRBV10-3 and TRBJ2-1, with D perhaps TRBD1 (6 bases). The V end was cut by 2 bases, the J end by 7 bases, with 18 bases between. The CDR3 spans 16 residues. CDR1 and CDR2 (germline): ENHRY, SYGVKD. The DNA of the CDR3 is TGTGCCATCAGTGAGCATGGGACAAAAACTAGGAATGAGCAGTTCTTC. It codes for CAISEHGTKTRNEQFF.

This clonotype came up many times. The genes are TRBV5-1 and TRBJ2-1; 9 bases match TRBD2. The J segment lost 7 bases and the V segment lost 3 bases, leaving 2 bases of the junction unmatched. The CDR3 totals 13 residues. Germline V CDR1 and CDR2: SGHRS, YFSETQ. This CDR3 is CASSWAGGNEQFF. CDR3 nucleotides: TGCGCCAGCAGCTGGGCGGGAGGGAATGAGCAGTTCTTC.

This clonotype was recorded many times. The J gene is TRBJ2-5, the V gene TRBV12-3 or TRBV12-4; tentatively, D is TRBD2 (5 bases). The V and J ends lost 6 bases and 3 bases respectively, with 5 bases between them. The length of the CDR3 is 11 residues. CDR3 coding DNA: TGTGCCAGCAGACTAGAAGAGACCCAGTACTTC. Amino acid sequence: CASRLEETQYF.